Below, 30 T cell receptor beta chains from the same sample are listed, as sequenced in a study of blood T cell repertoires in COVID-19. The protocol was immunoSEQ multiplex PCR, while the TCRdb copy is restricted to in-frame clones and leaves out a portion. The repertoire consists of 110,000 to 150,000 clones, with roughly 75% occurring once and the leading ten covering roughly 5.6%. The source material was PBMCs or T cells enriched from blood (not recorded which). These receptors all stem from a woman in her 50s who had recovered from COVID-19.

Written as DNA, the CDR3 is TGTGCCAGCAGCTTGGGACAGGGAAGCCAGCCCCAGCATTTT. Protein product: CASSLGQGSQPQHF. V usage is TRBV7-9 and J usage is TRBJ1-5; 9 bases agree with TRBD1. CDR1 SEHNR and CDR2 FQNEAQ come from the germline V gene (reference sequence). Trimming at V came to 3 bases and at J to 7 bases, leaving 4 bases not matched to a gene. CDR3 length equals 14 residues.

This chain uses TRBV6-4 with TRBJ2-3; a possible D gene is TRBD2 (6 bases). The ends were cut back, 8 bases at V and 1 base at J, with 16 bases in the middle. There are 15 residues in the CDR3. The germline V gene encodes CDR1 MRHNA and CDR2 SNTAGT. The CDR3 sequence: CASSRGTYRTDTQYF. As DNA, the CDR3 is TGTGCCAGCTCCCGCGGGACTTACCGCACAGATACGCAGTATTTT.

The rearrangement uses TRBV14 and TRBJ1-6; D is ambiguous. The V gene's germline CDR1 is SGHDN and CDR2 FVKESK. This CDR3 is 13 amino acids long. V was clipped by 5 bases and J by 6 bases, with 8 bases between them. CDR3 coding DNA: TGTGCCAGCAGCTTCGGACTTAATTCACCCCTCCACTTT. The encoded protein is CASSFGLNSPLHF.

This clone is a singleton in its sample. The chain recombines TRBV7-9 with TRBJ1-4, with D hard to call. The germline V gene has CDR1 SEHNR and CDR2 FQNEAQ (reference sequence). The length of the CDR3 is 12 residues. V lost 5 bases to trimming and J lost 2 bases, with 3 bases between them. The CDR3 loop is CASSQTNEKLFF. As DNA, the CDR3 is TGTGCCAGCAGCCAGACTAATGAAAAACTGTTTTTT.

V is TRBV27 and J is TRBJ2-7; D not resolved. The CDR3 is 15 residues long. V was pared by 5 bases and J by 3 bases, with 17 bases between. Germline V lookup: CDR1 MNHEY, CDR2 SMNVEV (reference sequence). The CDR3 DNA reads as TGTGCCAGCAGTCCAAGCTCAACAGTCCTCTACGAGCAGTACGTC. This translates into CASSPSSTVLYEQYV.

Only a few counts were recorded for this clone. The V and J genes are TRBV2 and TRBJ1-1; the match to TRBD1 covers 7 bases. Germline V lookup: CDR1 SNHLY, CDR2 FYNNEI. The trim removed 6 bases at V and 7 bases at J, leaving 20 bases unmatched. The CDR3 loop spans 17 amino acids. The chain's CDR3 is CASRDPQGVSSQNEAFF. As DNA, the CDR3 is TGTGCCAGCAGGGACCCCCAGGGGGTGAGTAGTCAGAATGAAGCTTTCTTT. Supplemented by reference TRBV2 and TRBJ1-1, the full variable domain reads EPEVTQTPSHQVTQMGQEVILRCVPISNHLYFYWYRQILGQKVEFLVSFYNNEISEKSEIFDDQFSVERPDGSNFTLKIRSTKLEDSAMYFCASRDPQGVSSQNEAFFGQGTRLTVV.

The chain has TRBV18 and TRBJ1-1; no clear D gene. The CDR3 loop spans 15 amino acids. Germline values: CDR1 KGHSH, CDR2 LQKENI. The ends were cut back, 1 base at V and 1 base at J, with 10 bases in the middle. As DNA, the CDR3 is TGTGCCAGCTCACCACTGGGAGGACCGAACACTGAAGCTTTCTTT. Amino acids: CASSPLGGPNTEAFF. The full variable domain, with the rest looked up from reference TRBV18 and TRBJ1-1, is NAGVMQNPRHLVRRRGQEARLRCSPMKGHSHVYWYRQLPEEGLKFMVYLQKENIIDESGMPKERFSAEFPKEGPSILRIQQVVRGDSAAYFCASSPLGGPNTEAFFGQGTRLTVV.

For the CDR3, the DNA is TGTGCCAGCAGCTCACGGACTAGCGGGGGGGCCCCGGCTGAGCAGTTCTTC. This encodes CASSSRTSGGAPAEQFF. J is TRBJ2-1 and V is TRBV11-3, with 15 positions matching TRBD2. Germline V lookup: CDR1 SGHNT, CDR2 YENEEA. CDR3 size: 17 residues. The V segment lost 4 bases and the J segment 9 bases; nucleotides outside the gene matches: 10.

This clone was observed once. The V and J genes are TRBV12-5 and TRBJ2-1, with 10 nucleotides matching TRBD1. The CDR3 has 15 residues. Unmatched junction bases numbered 8, after V lost 2 bases and J lost 10 bases. Germline CDR1 and CDR2: LGHNT and FRNRAP. CDR3 bases: TGTGCTAGTGGTTTGCAGCGGGACAGGGGTGGGGAGCAGTTCTTC. Translated, it gives CASGLQRDRGGEQFF. The full variable domain, its missing parts supplied by reference TRBV12-5 and TRBJ2-1, is DARVTQTPRHKVTEMGQEVTMRCQPILGHNTVFWYRQTMMQGLELLAYFRNRAPLDDSGMPKDRFSAEMPDATLATLKIQPSEPRDSAVYFCASGLQRDRGGEQFFGPGTRLTVL.

This rearrangement joins TRBV5-8 to TRBJ2-7, with TRBD1 matching over 9 bases. The CDR3 loop spans 13 amino acids. Germline V gene sequence: CDR1 SGHTS, CDR2 YDEGEE. The ends lost 4 bases at V and 6 bases at J; junction bases unmatched: 5. CDR3 amino acids: CASSVIQGAEQYF. The CDR3 DNA reads TGTGCCAGCAGCGTGATACAGGGGGCCGAGCAGTACTTC.

The chain recombines TRBV15 with TRBJ1-5; tentative D call: TRBD1 (5 bases). Trimming pared 3 bases from V and 4 bases from J, leaving 25 bases between. Looked up from germline, CDR1 is LNHNV and CDR2 is YYDKDF (reference sequence). The CDR3 is made up of 19 amino acids. For the CDR3, the DNA is TGTGCCACCAGCAGCGGGAGGGGTGTTCGGCCAGCTGGGAATCAGCCCCAGCATTTT. Translated: CATSSGRGVRPAGNQPQHF. Looking up the rest from reference TRBV15 and TRBJ1-5 gives the full variable domain: DAMVIQNPRYQVTQFGKPVTLSCSQTLNHNVMYWYQQKSSQAPKLLFHYYDKDFNNEADTPDNFQSRRPNTSFCFLDIRSPGLGDTAMYLCATSSGRGVRPAGNQPQHFGDGTRLSIL.

This clone has a single count. The gene calls are TRBV7-9 and TRBJ2-7; the D gene is possibly TRBD2 (6 bases). This CDR3 spans 13 amino acids. Trimming cost V 4 bases and J 4 bases, with 11 bases left between them. Germline V gene data show CDR1 as SEHNR and CDR2 as FQNEAQ (reference sequence). CDR3 nucleotide sequence: TGTGCCAGCAGCTCCCGGGGGTTATACGAGCAGTACTTC. It yields the protein CASSSRGLYEQYF.

The chain carries TRBV27 and TRBJ2-2, with D uncertain. The V gene's germline CDR1 is MNHEY and CDR2 SMNVEV (reference sequence). There are 14 residues in the CDR3. V was clipped by 5 bases and J by 4 bases, with 11 bases between them. The CDR3 loop reads CASSPTRSTGELFF. CDR3 bases: TGTGCCAGCAGTCCCACGAGGTCCACCGGGGAGCTGTTTTTT.

The V call is TRBV27, the J call TRBJ1-2, with TRBD1 matching over 9 bases. J gave up 2 bases and V 5 bases, and 6 bases lay outside the gene matches. Per the germline V gene, CDR1 is MNHEY and CDR2 is SMNVEV (reference sequence). The CDR3 is 15 amino acids. In DNA, the CDR3 is TGTGCCAGCAGTGAAACAGGGGGCGAGAACTATGGCTACACCTTC. Its protein product is CASSETGGENYGYTF.

The CDR3 nucleotides are TGTGCCAGCTTGACTAGCGGGGGGAGGAACATTCAGTACTTC. It translates to CASLTSGGRNIQYF. The J gene is TRBJ2-4, the V gene TRBV5-8, with TRBD2 identical over 13 bases. The CDR3 length is 14 residues. V was pared by 7 bases and J by 7 bases, with 5 bases of the junction left unmatched. Looked up from germline, CDR1 is SGHTS and CDR2 is YDEGEE.

The V gene is TRBV5-8, the J gene TRBJ2-1; D might be TRBD1 (5 bases). Trimming stripped 6 bases from V and 0 bases from J, with 10 bases between. From germline, CDR1 is SGHTS and CDR2 YDEGEE. The CDR3 totals 14 residues. The chain's CDR3 is CASTPGHSYNEQFF. The DNA for the CDR3 is TGTGCCAGCACCCCAGGGCACTCCTACAATGAGCAGTTCTTC.

The chain couples TRBV10-3 to TRBJ2-2; 10 bases agree with TRBD2. The CDR3 extends over 16 amino acids. Trimming cost V 6 bases and J 7 bases; bases outside gene matches: 11. Germline V CDR1 and CDR2: ENHRY, SYGVKD. Here the CDR3 DNA reads TGTGCCATCAGCGGCCCGAGCGGGGGGGGCGTCGGGGAGCTGTTTTTT. This codes for CAISGPSGGGVGELFF.

The CDR3 DNA reads as TGTGCCAGCAGCCAACCAGCGGAAAACTACGAGCAGTACTTC. Translation: CASSQPAENYEQYF. The chain uses TRBV4-2 and TRBJ2-7; possibly TRBD2 for D (5 bases). The CDR3 runs 14 residues. Germline-derived CDR1 and CDR2 are LGHNA and YNFKEQ. Between the trimmed V and J ends, which lost 2 bases and 3 bases, there was a span of 11 bases.

A single count supports this clone. This chain links TRBV12-3 or TRBV12-4 with TRBJ1-5; no clear D. The germline V and J ends were trimmed by 6 bases and 5 bases, with 11 bases remaining between them. CDR3 size: 13 residues. In DNA form, the CDR3 reads TGTGCCAGCAGCACAACAGAGCATCAGCCCCAGCATTTT. Amino acids: CASSTTEHQPQHF.

The rearrangement uses TRBV19 and TRBJ1-1; 10 bases match TRBD1. V was clipped by 5 bases and J by 1 base; unmatched bases: 7. This CDR3 contains 16 residues. Germline CDR1 is LNHDA and CDR2 is SQIVND (reference sequence). The CDR3: CASSDDRGRGNTEAFF. CDR3 bases: TGTGCCAGTAGTGATGACAGGGGGCGCGGGAACACTGAAGCTTTCTTT.

This clone was observed a few times. This chain links TRBV27 with TRBJ1-6, with TRBD1 matching over 9 bases. With V trimmed by 8 bases and J by 8 bases, 7 bases remained unmatched. Germline V lookup: CDR1 MNHEY, CDR2 SMNVEV (reference sequence). This CDR3 has 14 amino acids. CDR3 loop: CASSRTGDYSPLHF. The CDR3 bases are TGTGCCAGCTCCAGGACAGGGGATTATTCACCCCTCCACTTT.

The J gene is TRBJ1-1, the V gene TRBV18; the match to TRBD1 covers 9 bases. Trimming at V came to 11 bases and at J to 0 bases, leaving 16 bases not matched to a gene. This CDR3 has 17 amino acids. CDR1 and CDR2 (germline): KGHSH, LQKENI. The CDR3 DNA follows: TGTGCCGGGGTCCGGGACAGGGATTACGAAGTGAACACTGAAGCTTTCTTT. Protein sequence: CAGVRDRDYEVNTEAFF.

This chain connects TRBV7-9 to TRBJ2-4; 9 bases map to TRBD1. V was pared by 5 bases and J by 9 bases, with 11 bases of the junction left unmatched. CDR1 and CDR2 (germline): SEHNR, FQNEAQ (reference sequence). This CDR3 has 15 residues. Here the CDR3 DNA reads TGTGCCAGCAGCCCTCGGGACAGGGAAAGTGGCATTCAGTACTTC. Translating gives CASSPRDRESGIQYF.

The chain recombines TRBV5-1 with TRBJ1-2; D call uncertain. The CDR3 loop spans 16 amino acids. Trimming cost V 5 bases and J 5 bases, with 22 bases left between them. CDR1 and CDR2 from the germline V gene are SGHRS and YFSETQ. The CDR3 coding sequence is TGCGCCAGCAGAAAGGTGAATACAGAACCCCATTATGGCTACACCTTC. Protein: CASRKVNTEPHYGYTF.

The chain has TRBV5-1 and TRBJ2-3, with D tentatively TRBD2 (5 bases). Trimming took 5 bases from V and 4 from J, leaving 14 bases between them. CDR1 is SGHRS, CDR2 YFSETQ, per germline. The CDR3 totals 14 residues. CDR3: CASRRAEVADTQYF. The CDR3, as DNA: TGCGCCAGCAGAAGGGCGGAGGTGGCAGATACGCAGTATTTT.

The chain carries TRBV14 and TRBJ2-7; 14 bases fit TRBD2. The CDR3 runs to 18 residues. Trimming took 2 bases from V and 4 from J; bases not matched to a gene: 10. Germline lookup yields CDR1 SGHDN and CDR2 FVKESK. CDR3 nucleotides: TGTGCCAGCAGCCAACTCACTGGACTAGCGGGGGGCAGGTACGAGCAGTACTTC. Translation gives CASSQLTGLAGGRYEQYF.

The chain is built from TRBV11-2 and TRBJ1-4; the match to TRBD1 covers 10 bases. Trimming cost V 3 bases and J 0 bases; bases outside gene matches: 7. CDR3 length equals 18 residues. Germline CDR1 reads SGHAT; CDR2 reads FQNNGV. CDR3 loop: CASSFSGTGVATNEKLFF. In nucleotides, the CDR3 is TGTGCCAGCAGCTTCTCCGGGACAGGGGTTGCAACTAATGAAAAACTGTTTTTT.

V and J are TRBV19 and TRBJ2-2, with 8 bases identical to TRBD1. This CDR3 has 15 residues. After removal of 5 bases from V and 3 bases from J, the junction contained 5 bases not matched to a gene. Germline V CDR1 and CDR2: LNHDA, SQIVND (reference sequence). CDR3 bases: TGTGCCAGTAGTTTTGGACAGGGAGACACCGGGGAGCTGTTTTTT. This translates into CASSFGQGDTGELFF.

The chain recombines TRBV6-1 with TRBJ2-5, with TRBD1 matching over 9 bases. The CDR3 has 15 amino acids. Germline lookup yields CDR1 MNHNS and CDR2 SASEGT. V lost 2 bases, J lost 4 bases, and 5 bases stayed unmatched. Here the CDR3 DNA reads TGTGCCAGCAGTGAATGGGACAGGGCCTTAGAGACCCAGTACTTC. This translates into CASSEWDRALETQYF.

The chain employs TRBV27 and TRBJ2-1; D is undetermined. Germline V CDR1 and CDR2: MNHEY, SMNVEV (reference sequence). V lost 6 bases and J 10 bases, leaving 19 bases between the germline ends. The CDR3 extends over 14 amino acids. The CDR3 loop reads CASSYSVTYLEQFF. In DNA form, the CDR3 reads TGTGCCAGCAGCTATTCGGTGACATACCTAGAGCAGTTCTTC.